Sequencing of this TCR beta chain was carried out in a study of PD-L1 blockade in urothelial cancer. Turning to the study itself: A median of roughly 150,000 T cells was found in the blood samples. Points from the study as a whole: Below-median pretreatment blood TCR clonality was associated with improved progression-free and overall survival.

Produced via immunoSEQ multiplex PCR; TCRdb's table is partial and in-frame only. This sample has about 39,000 clones, with roughly 91% found just once. V was clipped by 3 bases and J by 4 bases; unmatched bases: 7. The CDR3 runs 14 residues. Germline CDR1 SGDLS, CDR2 YYNGEE. As to this clone: Its antigen is currently unknown.

This TCR derives from a man between 60 and 70 years old with urothelial cancer. The chain recombines TRBV9 with TRBJ2-7; TRBD1 aligns across 7 bases. The specimen was PBMCs, collected around atezolizumab (anti-PD-L1) treatment. Here the CDR3 reads CASSDRDRPYEQYF. DNA for the CDR3: TGTGCCAGCAGCGACCGGGACAGACCTTACGAGCAGTACTTC.